This TCR beta chain was recorded in a study of shared clonotypes between healthy human individuals. The V gene's germline CDR1 is SGHRS and CDR2 YFSETQ. V was trimmed by 1 base and J by 0 bases, leaving 10 bases between them. CDR3 length: 16 residues. Only one count was recorded for this clone. Here immunoSEQ multiplex PCR was the method, and the copy in TCRdb shows in-frame clones only, minus some. The repertoire holds some 2,500,000 clones, with 92% as singletons. This sequence joins TRBV5-1 and TRBJ2-2, with unresolved D. This receptor was taken from a man younger than 35 in good health. Some clones in this sample may be carry-over from other donors' samples. Sequenced sample: naive CD4+ T cells from PBMCs. Specified subset: CD45RA+ positively selected. CDR3 region: CASSLKDPTNTGELFF. The CDR3 DNA reads TGCGCCAGCAGCTTGAAGGACCCAACGAACACCGGGGAGCTGTTTTTT.